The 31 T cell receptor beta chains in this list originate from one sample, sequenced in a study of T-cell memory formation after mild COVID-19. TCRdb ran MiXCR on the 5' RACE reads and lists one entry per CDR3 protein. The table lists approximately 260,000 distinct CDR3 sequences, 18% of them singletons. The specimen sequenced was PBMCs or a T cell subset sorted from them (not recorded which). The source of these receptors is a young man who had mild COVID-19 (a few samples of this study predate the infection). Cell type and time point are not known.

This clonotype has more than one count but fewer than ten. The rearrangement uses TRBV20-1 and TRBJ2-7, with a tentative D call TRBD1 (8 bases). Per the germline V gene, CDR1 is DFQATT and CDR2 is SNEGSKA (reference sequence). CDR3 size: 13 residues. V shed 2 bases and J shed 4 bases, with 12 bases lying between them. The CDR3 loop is CSARYRGGYEQYF. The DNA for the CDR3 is TGCAGTGCTAGATACAGGGGGGGGTACGAGCAGTACTTC.

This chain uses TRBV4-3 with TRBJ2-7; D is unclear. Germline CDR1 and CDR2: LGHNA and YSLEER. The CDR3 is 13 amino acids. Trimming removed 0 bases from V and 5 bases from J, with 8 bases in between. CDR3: CASSQDLKDEQYF. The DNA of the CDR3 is TGCGCCAGCAGCCAAGATCTGAAGGACGAGCAGTACTTC.

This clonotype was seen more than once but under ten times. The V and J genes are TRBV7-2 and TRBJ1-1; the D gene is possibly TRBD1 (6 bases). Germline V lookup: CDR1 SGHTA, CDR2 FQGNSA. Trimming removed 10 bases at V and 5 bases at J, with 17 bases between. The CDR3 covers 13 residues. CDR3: CATNWGPGTEAFF. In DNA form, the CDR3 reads TGTGCCACCAATTGGGGGCCGGGGACTGAAGCTTTCTTT.

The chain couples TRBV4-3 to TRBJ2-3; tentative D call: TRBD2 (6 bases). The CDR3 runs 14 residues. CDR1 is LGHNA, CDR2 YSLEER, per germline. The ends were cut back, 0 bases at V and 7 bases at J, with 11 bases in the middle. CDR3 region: CASSQEMGGYTQYF. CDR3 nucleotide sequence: TGCGCCAGCAGCCAAGAAATGGGGGGTTATACGCAGTATTTT.

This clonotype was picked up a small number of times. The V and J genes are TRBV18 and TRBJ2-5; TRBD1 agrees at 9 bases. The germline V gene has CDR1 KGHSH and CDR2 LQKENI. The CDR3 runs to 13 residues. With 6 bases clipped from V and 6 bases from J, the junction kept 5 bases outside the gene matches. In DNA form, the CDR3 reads TGTGCCAGCTCCTGGGGACAGGGCAAGACCCAGTACTTC. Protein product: CASSWGQGKTQYF.

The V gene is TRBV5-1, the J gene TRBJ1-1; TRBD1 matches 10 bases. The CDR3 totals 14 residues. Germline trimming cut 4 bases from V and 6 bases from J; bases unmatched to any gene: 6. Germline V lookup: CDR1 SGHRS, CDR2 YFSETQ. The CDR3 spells CASSPGQGSPEAFF. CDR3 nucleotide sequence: TGCGCCAGCAGCCCGGGACAGGGGAGCCCTGAAGCTTTCTTT.

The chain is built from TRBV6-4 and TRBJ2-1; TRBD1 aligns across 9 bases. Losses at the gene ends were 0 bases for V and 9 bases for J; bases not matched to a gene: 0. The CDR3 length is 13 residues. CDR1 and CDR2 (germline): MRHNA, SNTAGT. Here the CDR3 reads CASSDSDRGEQFF. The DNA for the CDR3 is TGTGCCAGCAGTGACTCGGACAGGGGTGAGCAGTTCTTC.

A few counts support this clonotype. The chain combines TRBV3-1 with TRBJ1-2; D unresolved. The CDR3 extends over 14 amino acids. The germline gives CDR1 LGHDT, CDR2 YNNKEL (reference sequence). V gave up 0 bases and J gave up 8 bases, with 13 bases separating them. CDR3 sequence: CASSQDDRSMGYTF. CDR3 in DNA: TGTGCCAGCAGCCAAGACGACCGGTCTATGGGCTACACCTTC. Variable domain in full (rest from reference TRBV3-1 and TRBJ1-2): DTAVSQTPKYLVTQMGNDKSIKCEQNLGHDTMYWYKQDSKKFLKIMFSYNNKELIINETVPNRFSPKSPDKAHLNLHINSLELGDSAVYFCASSQDDRSMGYTFGSGTRLTVV.

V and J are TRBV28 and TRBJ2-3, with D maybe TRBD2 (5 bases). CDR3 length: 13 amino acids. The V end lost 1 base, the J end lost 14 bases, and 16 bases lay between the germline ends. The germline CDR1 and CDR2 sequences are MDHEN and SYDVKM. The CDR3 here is CASSLYAGLPLYF. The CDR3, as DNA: TGTGCCAGCAGTTTATACGCGGGCCTCCCACTGTATTTT.

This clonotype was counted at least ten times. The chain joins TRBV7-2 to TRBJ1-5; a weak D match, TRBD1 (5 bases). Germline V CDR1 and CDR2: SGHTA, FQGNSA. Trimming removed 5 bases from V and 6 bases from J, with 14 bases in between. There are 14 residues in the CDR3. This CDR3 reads CASSPGLGAQPQHF. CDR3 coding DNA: TGTGCCAGCAGCCCGGGACTTGGGGCTCAGCCCCAGCATTTT.

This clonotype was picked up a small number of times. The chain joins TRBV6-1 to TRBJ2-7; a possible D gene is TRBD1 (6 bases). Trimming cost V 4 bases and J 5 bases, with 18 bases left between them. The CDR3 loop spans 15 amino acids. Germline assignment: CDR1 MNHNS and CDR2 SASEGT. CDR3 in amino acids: CASSAPGWGPDEQYV. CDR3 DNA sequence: TGTGCCAGCAGTGCCCCGGGATGGGGGCCTGACGAGCAGTACGTC.

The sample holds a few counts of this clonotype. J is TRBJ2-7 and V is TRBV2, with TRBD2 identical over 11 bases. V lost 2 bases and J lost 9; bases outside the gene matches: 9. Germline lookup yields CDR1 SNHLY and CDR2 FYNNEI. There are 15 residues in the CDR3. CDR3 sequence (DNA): TGTGCCAGCAGTGAACCTAGCGGGGGGCCCCCAGGGCAGTACTTC. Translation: CASSEPSGGPPGQYF.

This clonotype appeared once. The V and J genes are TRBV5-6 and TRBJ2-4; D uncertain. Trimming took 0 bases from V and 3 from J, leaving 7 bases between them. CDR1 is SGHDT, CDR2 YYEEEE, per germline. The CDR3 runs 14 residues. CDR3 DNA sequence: TGTGCCAGCAGCTTGGGCCGGCTCAAAAACATTCAGTACTTC. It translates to CASSLGRLKNIQYF.

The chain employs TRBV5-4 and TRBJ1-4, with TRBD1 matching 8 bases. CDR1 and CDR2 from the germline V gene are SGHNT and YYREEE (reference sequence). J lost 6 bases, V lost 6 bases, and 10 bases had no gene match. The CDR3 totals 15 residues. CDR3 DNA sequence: TGTGCCAGCAACTCCGGACCGGGACAGGATGAAAAACTGTTTTTT. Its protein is CASNSGPGQDEKLFF. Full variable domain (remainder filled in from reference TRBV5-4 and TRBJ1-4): ETGVTQSPTHLIKTRGQQVTLRCSSQSGHNTVSWYQQALGQGPQFIFQYYREEENGRGNFPPRFSGLQFPNYSSELNVNALELDDSALYLCASNSGPGQDEKLFFGSGTQLSVL.

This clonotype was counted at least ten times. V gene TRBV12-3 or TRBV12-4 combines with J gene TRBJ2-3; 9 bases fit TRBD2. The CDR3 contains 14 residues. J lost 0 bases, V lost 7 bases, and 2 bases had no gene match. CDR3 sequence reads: CASISGGSTDTQYF. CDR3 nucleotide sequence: TGTGCCAGCATCAGCGGGGGGAGCACAGATACGCAGTATTTT.

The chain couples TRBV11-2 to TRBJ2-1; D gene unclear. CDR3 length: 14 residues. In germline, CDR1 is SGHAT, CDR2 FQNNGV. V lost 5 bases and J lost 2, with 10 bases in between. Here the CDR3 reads CASSDVKPYNEQFF. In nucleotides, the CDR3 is TGTGCCAGCAGCGATGTTAAACCCTACAATGAGCAGTTCTTC.

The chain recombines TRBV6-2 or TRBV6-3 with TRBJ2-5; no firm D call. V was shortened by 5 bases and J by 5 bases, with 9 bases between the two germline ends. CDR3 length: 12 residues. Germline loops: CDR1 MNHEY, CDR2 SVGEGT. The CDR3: CASSTSRETQYF. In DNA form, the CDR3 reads TGTGCCAGCAGTACGAGCCGGGAGACCCAGTACTTC.

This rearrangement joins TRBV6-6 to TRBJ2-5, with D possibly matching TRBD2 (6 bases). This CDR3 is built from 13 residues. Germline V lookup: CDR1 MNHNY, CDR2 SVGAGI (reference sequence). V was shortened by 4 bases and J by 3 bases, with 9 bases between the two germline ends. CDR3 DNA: TGTGCCAGCAGTTCCATAGCGGAAGAGACCCAGTACTTC. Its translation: CASSSIAEETQYF.

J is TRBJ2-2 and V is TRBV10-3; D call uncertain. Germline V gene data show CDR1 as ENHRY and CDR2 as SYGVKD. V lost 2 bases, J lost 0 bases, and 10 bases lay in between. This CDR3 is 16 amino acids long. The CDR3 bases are TGTGCCATCAGTGAGATTTCCGGGTCGAACACCGGGGAGCTGTTTTTT. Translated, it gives CAISEISGSNTGELFF.

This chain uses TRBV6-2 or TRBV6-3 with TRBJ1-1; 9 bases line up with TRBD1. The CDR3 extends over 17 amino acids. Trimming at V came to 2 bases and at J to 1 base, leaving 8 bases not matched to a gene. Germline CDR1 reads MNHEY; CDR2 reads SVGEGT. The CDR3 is CASSYLPTGGKNTEAFF. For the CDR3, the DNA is TGTGCCAGCAGTTACCTCCCGACAGGGGGAAAGAACACTGAAGCTTTCTTT.

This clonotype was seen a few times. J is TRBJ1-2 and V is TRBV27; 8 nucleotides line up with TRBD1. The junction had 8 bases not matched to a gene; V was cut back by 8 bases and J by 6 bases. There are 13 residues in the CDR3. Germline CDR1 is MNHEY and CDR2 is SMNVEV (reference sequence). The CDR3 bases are TGTGCCAGCGGTCTAACAGGGGGAAATGGCTACACCTTC. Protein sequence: CASGLTGGNGYTF.

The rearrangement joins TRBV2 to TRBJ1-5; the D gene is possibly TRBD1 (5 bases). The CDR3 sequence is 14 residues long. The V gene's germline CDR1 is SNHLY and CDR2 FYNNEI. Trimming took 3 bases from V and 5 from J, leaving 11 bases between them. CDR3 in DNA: TGTGCCAGCAGTGAGATCGGGGGAGATCAGCCCCAGCATTTT. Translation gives CASSEIGGDQPQHF. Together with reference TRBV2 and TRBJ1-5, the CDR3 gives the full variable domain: EPEVTQTPSHQVTQMGQEVILRCVPISNHLYFYWYRQILGQKVEFLVSFYNNEISEKSEIFDDQFSVERPDGSNFTLKIRSTKLEDSAMYFCASSEIGGDQPQHFGDGTRLSIL.

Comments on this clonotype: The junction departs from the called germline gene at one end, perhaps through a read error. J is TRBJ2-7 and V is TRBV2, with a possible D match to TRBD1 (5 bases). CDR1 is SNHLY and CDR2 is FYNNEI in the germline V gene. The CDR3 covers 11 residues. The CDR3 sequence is CAGRVSYEQYF. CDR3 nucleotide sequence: TGTGCCGGCAGGGTCTCCTACGAGCAGTACTTC.

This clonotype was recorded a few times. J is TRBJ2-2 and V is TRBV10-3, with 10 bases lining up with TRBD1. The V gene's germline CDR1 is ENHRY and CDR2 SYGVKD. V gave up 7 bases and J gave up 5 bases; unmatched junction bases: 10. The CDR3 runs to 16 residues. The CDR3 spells CAINPDRGHGTGELFF. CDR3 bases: TGTGCCATCAATCCAGACAGGGGGCACGGGACCGGGGAGCTGTTTTTT.

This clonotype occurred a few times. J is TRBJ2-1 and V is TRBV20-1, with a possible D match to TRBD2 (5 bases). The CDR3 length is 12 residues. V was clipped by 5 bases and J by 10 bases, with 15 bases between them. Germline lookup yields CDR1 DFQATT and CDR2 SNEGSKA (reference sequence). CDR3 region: CSAVEGAGEQFF. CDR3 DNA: TGCAGTGCTGTCGAGGGAGCAGGCGAGCAGTTCTTC.

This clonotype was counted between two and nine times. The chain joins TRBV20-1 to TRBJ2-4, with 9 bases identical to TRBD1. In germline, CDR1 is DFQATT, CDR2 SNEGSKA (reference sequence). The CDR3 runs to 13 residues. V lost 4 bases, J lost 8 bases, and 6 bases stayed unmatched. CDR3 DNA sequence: TGCAGTGCTACAGGGACAGGGATGTACATTCAGTACTTC. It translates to CSATGTGMYIQYF.

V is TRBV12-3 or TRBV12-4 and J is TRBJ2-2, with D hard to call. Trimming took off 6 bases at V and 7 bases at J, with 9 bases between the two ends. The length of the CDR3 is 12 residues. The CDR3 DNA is TGTGCCAGCAGCCCCTGGGGCGGGGAGCTGTTTTTT. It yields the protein CASSPWGGELFF.

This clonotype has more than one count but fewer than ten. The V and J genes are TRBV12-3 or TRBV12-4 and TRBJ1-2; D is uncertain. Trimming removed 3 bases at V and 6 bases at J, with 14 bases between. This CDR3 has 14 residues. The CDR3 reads CASSFPGGGHGYTF. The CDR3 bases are TGTGCCAGCAGTTTCCCGGGAGGTGGGCATGGCTACACCTTC.

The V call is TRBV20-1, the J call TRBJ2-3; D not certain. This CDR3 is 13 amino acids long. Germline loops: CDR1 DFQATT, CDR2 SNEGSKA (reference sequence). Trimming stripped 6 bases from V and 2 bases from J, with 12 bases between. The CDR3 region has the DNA TGCAGTGCACTAAGCCCCTTCACAGATACGCAGTATTTT. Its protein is CSALSPFTDTQYF.

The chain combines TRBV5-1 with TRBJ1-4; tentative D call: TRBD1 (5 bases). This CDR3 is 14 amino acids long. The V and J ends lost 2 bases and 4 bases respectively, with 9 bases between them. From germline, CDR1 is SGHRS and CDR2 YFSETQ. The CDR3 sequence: CASSFGGSNEKLFF. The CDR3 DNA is TGCGCCAGCAGCTTCGGGGGTAGTAATGAAAAACTGTTTTTT.

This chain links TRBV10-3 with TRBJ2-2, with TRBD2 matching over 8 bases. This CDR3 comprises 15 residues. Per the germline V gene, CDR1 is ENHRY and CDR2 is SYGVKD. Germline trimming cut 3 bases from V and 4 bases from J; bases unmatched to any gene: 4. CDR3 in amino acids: CAISDASGFTGELFF. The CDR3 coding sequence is TGTGCCATCAGTGATGCTAGCGGGTTCACCGGGGAGCTGTTTTTT.